These 22 T cell receptor beta chains originate from one sample sequenced in a study of blood T cell repertoires in COVID-19. The protocol was immunoSEQ multiplex PCR, while the TCRdb copy is restricted to in-frame clones and leaves out a portion. The profile shows 200,000 to 250,000 clones, 83% of them singletons. The sequenced material came from peripheral blood. The receptors derive from a woman in her thirties with COVID-19, enrolled during active disease.

This chain joins TRBV6-5 and TRBJ1-6; 7 nucleotides agree with TRBD1. This CDR3 contains 14 residues. Germline CDR1 reads MNHEY; CDR2 reads SVGAGI. V shed 6 bases and J 6 bases; nucleotides not matched to a gene: 5. In nucleotides, the CDR3 is TGTGCCAGCAGCCAGGGACAGCTTAATTCACCCCTCCACTTT. As protein: CASSQGQLNSPLHF.

This clone was seen just once. This chain uses TRBV6-1 with TRBJ2-1, with 7 bases that match TRBD2. There are 16 residues in the CDR3. V lost 4 bases and J lost 6; bases outside the gene matches: 12. The germline CDR1 and CDR2 sequences are MNHNS and SASEGT. CDR3 in DNA: TGTGCCAGCAGTGCCAATCCGGGGGAGGGCCCCAATGAGCAGTTCTTC. This translates into CASSANPGEGPNEQFF.

This chain connects TRBV7-9 to TRBJ1-6; 9 bases align to TRBD1. Germline-derived CDR1 and CDR2 are SEHNR and FQNEAQ (reference sequence). V was pared by 5 bases and J by 7 bases, with 3 bases of the junction left unmatched. The CDR3 is made up of 14 amino acids. CDR3 DNA: TGTGCCAGCAGCGGAACAGGGGGCAATTCACCCCTCCACTTT. Translating it yields CASSGTGGNSPLHF.

V usage is TRBV10-3 and J usage is TRBJ2-3, with unresolved D. The CDR3 has 15 residues. Deletions cut 2 bases from V and 0 bases from J, with 9 bases between. Germline assignment: CDR1 ENHRY and CDR2 SYGVKD. In DNA form, the CDR3 reads TGTGCCATCAGTGAGGGGCAGGATAGCACAGATACGCAGTATTTT. The encoded protein is CAISEGQDSTDTQYF.

In its sample, this clone was seen once. The V and J genes are TRBV27 and TRBJ1-1, with 11 bases aligning to TRBD1. The length of the CDR3 is 19 residues. V lost 4 bases to trimming and J lost 6 bases; unmatched junction nucleotides: 19. Germline-derived CDR1 and CDR2 are MNHEY and SMNVEV (reference sequence). This chain's CDR3 is CASSSIIPAPDRGRAEAFF. The DNA for the CDR3 is TGTGCCAGCAGTTCAATTATCCCCGCTCCGGACAGGGGGCGGGCTGAAGCTTTCTTT.

This clone has more than one count but fewer than ten. The gene calls are TRBV11-1 and TRBJ1-4; no definite D call. The V end was cut by 5 bases, the J end by 6 bases, with 16 bases between. Germline CDR1 is SGHAT and CDR2 is FQDESV (reference sequence). This CDR3 contains 15 residues. The CDR3 DNA reads as TGTGCCAGCAGCCTCTTGGACGGGAAGGATGAAAAACTGTTTTTT. Its protein product is CASSLLDGKDEKLFF.

This clone was seen once. The rearrangement links TRBV21-1 to TRBJ2-7; the D call in the table, TRBD1, was not verified against the DNA. TRBV21-1 corresponds to a pseudogene. CDR3 size: 14 residues. The CDR3 protein is CASSKVGVLYEQYF. CDR3 nucleotide sequence: TGTGCCAGCAGCAAAGTGGGCGTTCTCTACGAGCAGTACTTC.

V gene TRBV9 combines with J gene TRBJ2-3; 7 nucleotides agree with TRBD2. Trimming removed 1 base from V and 3 bases from J; junction bases left unmatched: 8. Germline loops: CDR1 SGDLS, CDR2 YYNGEE. This CDR3 comprises 16 residues. DNA for the CDR3: TGTGCCAGCAGCGTATCGCGGGAGAATCCGACAGATACGCAGTATTTT. Translated: CASSVSRENPTDTQYF.

This clone was recorded once. The rearrangement links TRBV7-2 to TRBJ2-5; TRBD1 agrees at 10 bases. Germline V gene data show CDR1 as SGHTA and CDR2 as FQGNSA. The length of the CDR3 is 15 residues. V lost 5 bases to trimming and J lost 5 bases; unmatched junction nucleotides: 8. The CDR3 region has the DNA TGTGCCAGCAGCCCTAGACAGGGGGCAGGGGAGACCCAGTACTTC. It translates to CASSPRQGAGETQYF.

V gene TRBV3-1 (or the pseudogene TRBV3-2) combines with J gene TRBJ2-1; TRBD1 matches 8 bases. The V gene end was trimmed by 4 bases and the J gene end by 4 bases; junction bases not matched to a gene: 9. This CDR3 contains 16 residues. The V gene's germline CDR1 is LGHDT and CDR2 YNNKEL (reference sequence). The CDR3 DNA is TGTGCCAGCAGCCGGATACAGGGGGGACAATACAATGAGCAGTTCTTC. It translates to CASSRIQGGQYNEQFF.

CDR3 amino acids: CASSPRRGNEQFF. The CDR3 DNA reads TGTGCCAGTAGTCCCCGACGGGGTAATGAGCAGTTCTTC. The rearrangement joins TRBV19 to TRBJ2-1, with a possible D match to TRBD2 (5 bases). This CDR3 comprises 13 residues. Germline V gene sequence: CDR1 LNHDA, CDR2 SQIVND (reference sequence). V was cut by 5 bases and J by 7 bases, with 12 bases left in between.

V gene TRBV19 combines with J gene TRBJ2-7; 9 nucleotides line up with TRBD1. The ends lost 3 bases at V and 6 bases at J; junction bases unmatched: 15. This CDR3 comprises 17 residues. The V gene's germline CDR1 is LNHDA and CDR2 SQIVND (reference sequence). The DNA for the CDR3 is TGTGCCAGTAGTATTGGGCGATCCGGGACAGGGTCCGGCGAGCAGTACTTC. Translated: CASSIGRSGTGSGEQYF.

The chain is built from TRBV10-1 and TRBJ2-2; TRBD2 aligns across 7 bases. From germline, CDR1 is WNHNN and CDR2 SYGVQD (reference sequence). After removal of 8 bases from V and 3 bases from J, the junction contained 0 bases not matched to a gene. CDR3 length: 12 amino acids. CDR3 coding DNA: TGCGCCAGCCGGGAGGACACCGGGGAGCTGTTTTTT. Residues: CASREDTGELFF.

V and J are TRBV18 and TRBJ2-2; a weak D match, TRBD2 (6 bases). V lost 3 bases and J lost 1, with 15 bases in between. The CDR3 has 17 amino acids. Germline V lookup: CDR1 KGHSH, CDR2 LQKENI. The CDR3 here is CASSPFASGLNTGELFF. CDR3 coding DNA: TGTGCCAGCTCACCTTTCGCCAGCGGGTTGAACACCGGGGAGCTGTTTTTT.

This clone was picked up one time. V gene TRBV27 combines with J gene TRBJ1-2, with a tentative D call TRBD1 (5 bases). Germline assignment: CDR1 MNHEY and CDR2 SMNVEV (reference sequence). Trimming took 5 bases from V and 0 from J, leaving 10 bases between them. CDR3 length: 14 residues. The CDR3 bases are TGTGCCAGCAGTCCCTGGGACTCTAACTATGGCTACACCTTC. Amino acids: CASSPWDSNYGYTF.

V usage is TRBV4-3 and J usage is TRBJ2-2; TRBD1 is a possible D gene (5 bases). CDR1 is LGHNA, CDR2 YSLEER, per germline. This CDR3 has 14 residues. The V end lost 0 bases, the J end lost 8 bases, and 10 bases lay between the germline ends. Here the CDR3 DNA reads TGCGCCAGCAGCCAAGAAGACAGTTCAGGGGAGCTGTTTTTT. Residues: CASSQEDSSGELFF.

V usage is TRBV6-1 and J usage is TRBJ2-1; 7 nucleotides line up with TRBD2. Germline CDR1 MNHNS, CDR2 SASEGT. The V segment lost 0 bases and the J segment 4 bases; nucleotides outside the gene matches: 0. The CDR3 is 14 amino acids. The CDR3 region is CASSEAGGYNEQFF. The CDR3 coding sequence is TGTGCCAGCAGTGAAGCGGGAGGGTACAATGAGCAGTTCTTC.

The chain links TRBV5-4 to TRBJ2-7; D might be TRBD1 (5 bases). The length of the CDR3 is 12 residues. Per the germline V gene, CDR1 is SGHNT and CDR2 is YYREEE (reference sequence). The ends were cut back, 0 bases at V and 4 bases at J, with 5 bases in the middle. The DNA of the CDR3 is TGTGCCAGCAGCTTGGGACAGTACGAGCAGTACTTC. This encodes CASSLGQYEQYF.

The chain uses TRBV4-3 and TRBJ2-1; the match to TRBD2 covers 11 bases. The CDR3 runs to 19 residues. The V and J ends lost 1 base and 0 bases, in that order; junction bases with no gene match: 8. The germline V gene has CDR1 LGHNA and CDR2 YSLEER. The CDR3 loop reads CASSQVGIAGGSSYNEQFF. Written as DNA, the CDR3 is TGCGCCAGCAGCCAAGTGGGAATAGCGGGAGGGAGCTCCTACAATGAGCAGTTCTTC.

This chain joins TRBV4-1 and TRBJ1-6, with 9 bases identical to TRBD1. V shed 0 bases and J 7 bases; nucleotides not matched to a gene: 7. The CDR3 contains 17 residues. Looked up from germline, CDR1 is MGHRA and CDR2 is YSYEKL. DNA for the CDR3: TGCGCCAGCAGCCAAGATCTGTCGGGACAGGGCAATTCACCCCTCCACTTT. Translating gives CASSQDLSGQGNSPLHF.

This clone was detected once. The chain combines TRBV5-1 with TRBJ2-7; 9 bases map to TRBD1. This CDR3 is built from 14 residues. Germline V gene data show CDR1 as SGHRS and CDR2 as YFSETQ. After removal of 5 bases from V and 5 bases from J, the junction contained 8 bases not matched to a gene. CDR3 sequence reads: CASRPQGAFDEQYF. The CDR3 coding sequence is TGCGCCAGCAGACCACAGGGGGCTTTCGACGAGCAGTACTTC.

The CDR3 protein is CASSVDSTRFSPLHF. In DNA, the CDR3 is TGTGCCAGCAGCGTAGATTCCACCAGGTTTTCACCCCTCCACTTT. This chain uses TRBV9 with TRBJ1-6; D not certain. This CDR3 comprises 15 residues. Germline values: CDR1 SGDLS, CDR2 YYNGEE. V lost 0 bases and J lost 9, with 13 bases in between. Complete variable domain (other parts from reference TRBV9 and TRBJ1-6): DSGVTQTPKHLITATGQRVTLRCSPRSGDLSVYWYQQSLDQGLQFLIQYYNGEERAKGNILERFSAQQFPDLHSELNLSSLELGDSALYFCASSVDSTRFSPLHFGNGTRLTVT.